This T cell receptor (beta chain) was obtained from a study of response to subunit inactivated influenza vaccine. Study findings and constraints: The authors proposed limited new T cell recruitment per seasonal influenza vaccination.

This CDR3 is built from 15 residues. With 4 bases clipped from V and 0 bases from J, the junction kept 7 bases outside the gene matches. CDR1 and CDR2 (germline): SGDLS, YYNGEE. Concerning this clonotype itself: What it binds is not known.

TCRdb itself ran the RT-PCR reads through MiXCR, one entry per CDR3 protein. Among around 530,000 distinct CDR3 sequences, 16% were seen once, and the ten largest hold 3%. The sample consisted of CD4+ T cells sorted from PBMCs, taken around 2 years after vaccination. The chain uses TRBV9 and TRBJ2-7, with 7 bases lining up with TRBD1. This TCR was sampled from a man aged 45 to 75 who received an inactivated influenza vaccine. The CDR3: CASSPGQSSSYEQYF. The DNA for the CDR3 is TGTGCCAGCAGCCCGGGACAGTCTAGCTCCTACGAGCAGTACTTC. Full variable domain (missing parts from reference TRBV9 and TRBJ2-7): DSGVTQTPKHLITATGQRVTLRCSPRSGDLSVYWYQQSLDQGLQFLIQYYNGEERAKGNILERFSAQQFPDLHSELNLSSLELGDSALYFCASSPGQSSSYEQYFGPGTRLTVT.